The sequence of this TCR beta chain was determined in a study of blood T cells in healthy people across ages. Study observations and caveats: CMV status of donors was not determined, possibly confounding expanded clonotype changes.

V lost 4 bases and J 0 bases, leaving 16 bases between the germline ends. This CDR3 contains 16 residues. Germline-derived CDR1 and CDR2 are LGHNA and YNFKEQ. PCR was performed a second time for about 7 to 12 cycles using a sample-barcoded 5' primer and a J-beta primer mix. TCRdb fed the 5' RACE reads into MiXCR, producing one record per CDR3 protein. This table has hundreds of thousands of distinct CDR3 sequences, less than 45% appearing once. Each sample gave at least 6.5 million isolated PBMCs. This clonotype appeared many times. No antigen is known for it. J is TRBJ2-7 and V is TRBV4-2; tentatively, D is TRBD1 (6 bases). The sequence was obtained from a man older than 75 in good health. Material: blood. CDR3 residues: CASSPQGGLGSYEQYF. In DNA, the CDR3 is TGTGCCAGCAGCCCCCAAGGGGGTTTGGGCTCCTACGAGCAGTACTTC.